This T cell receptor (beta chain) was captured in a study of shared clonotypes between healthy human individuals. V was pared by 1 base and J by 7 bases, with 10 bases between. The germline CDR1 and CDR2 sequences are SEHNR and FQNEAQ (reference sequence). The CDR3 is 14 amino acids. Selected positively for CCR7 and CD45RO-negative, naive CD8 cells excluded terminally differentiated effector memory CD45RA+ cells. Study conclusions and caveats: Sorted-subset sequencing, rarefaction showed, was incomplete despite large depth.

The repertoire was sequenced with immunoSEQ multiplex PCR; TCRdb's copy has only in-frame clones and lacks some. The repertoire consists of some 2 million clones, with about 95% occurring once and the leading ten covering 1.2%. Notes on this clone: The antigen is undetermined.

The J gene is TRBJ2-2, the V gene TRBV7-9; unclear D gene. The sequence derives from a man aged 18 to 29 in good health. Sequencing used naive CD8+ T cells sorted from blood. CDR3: CASSLVLGNGELFF. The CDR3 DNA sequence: TGTGCCAGCAGCTTAGTACTGGGAAACGGGGAGCTGTTTTTT.